The TCR beta chain described here comes from a study of blood T cell repertoires in COVID-19. Looking at the study overall: Sites in the United States, Italy and Spain provided acute and convalescent COVID-19 samples. Sources were T cells, B-cell-depleted T cells, or PBMCs; the material itself was cDNA or gDNA.

Trimming removed 3 bases at V and 10 bases at J, with 14 bases between. Germline CDR1 and CDR2: SGDLS and YYNGEE. The CDR3 covers 13 residues. Authors' analysis steps: Estimated nucleated cell counts came from reference gene primer amplification. Sequencing was performed with immunoSEQ multiplex PCR; in TCRdb, only in-frame clones are kept and a portion is missing. V and J calls and clone size are given by that table; D and trimming were obtained from the DNA. The table records about 180,000 clones, around 85% of them present only once. The clonotype comes from a man aged 55-75 years with acute or convalescent COVID-19. J is TRBJ1-3 and V is TRBV9; D is unresolved. Sequences were obtained from peripheral blood. The CDR3 DNA is TGTGCCAGCAGCGAAAGTCCGGGGTCAACCATATATTTT. Encoded protein: CASSESPGSTIYF. The complete variable domain, with remaining parts taken from reference TRBV9 and TRBJ1-3, reads DSGVTQTPKHLITATGQRVTLRCSPRSGDLSVYWYQQSLDQGLQFLIQYYNGEERAKGNILERFSAQQFPDLHSELNLSSLELGDSALYFCASSESPGSTIYFGEGSWLTVV.